These 25 T cell receptor beta chains originate from one sample sequenced in a study of blood T cell repertoires in COVID-19. The method was immunoSEQ multiplex PCR; TCRdb's version includes in-frame clones alone and lacks a portion of them. The profile shows about 270,000 clones, approximately 86% of them singletons. Sequencing input: peripheral blood. These receptors originate from a man aged 35 to 55 with active or convalescent COVID-19.

The chain combines TRBV5-1 with TRBJ1-1; 11 bases match TRBD1. Germline V gene data show CDR1 as SGHRS and CDR2 as YFSETQ. Germline trimming cut 3 bases from V and 5 bases from J; bases unmatched to any gene: 6. The CDR3 contains 15 residues. DNA of the CDR3: TGCGCCAGCAGCTGGACAGGGGGCGAAGGGACTGAAGCTTTCTTT. It encodes CASSWTGGEGTEAFF.

The V and J genes are TRBV7-9 and TRBJ2-6; D gene ambiguous. Germline lookup yields CDR1 SEHNR and CDR2 FQNEAQ (reference sequence). V shed 4 bases and J shed 0 bases, with 16 bases lying between them. The length of the CDR3 is 18 residues. CDR3 DNA sequence: TGTGCCAGCAGCTGGGTGACAAGGCCAATCTCTGGGGCCAACGTCCTGACTTTC. Translating it yields CASSWVTRPISGANVLTF.

This clone has just one count. The chain recombines TRBV5-1 with TRBJ1-4; no reliable D call. V lost 1 base to trimming and J lost 2 bases, with 6 bases between them. The CDR3 has 14 amino acids. Per the germline V gene, CDR1 is SGHRS and CDR2 is YFSETQ. The CDR3 nucleotides read TGCGCCAGCAGCTTGTCTGTTACTAATGAAAAACTGTTTTTT. It is translated as CASSLSVTNEKLFF.

This clone appeared once. The chain joins TRBV5-5 to TRBJ2-7, with TRBD2 identical over 7 bases. Germline loops: CDR1 SGHKS, CDR2 YYEKEE (reference sequence). Unmatched junction bases numbered 5, after V lost 0 bases and J lost 2 bases. The CDR3 sequence is 15 residues long. The CDR3 DNA reads as TGTGCCAGCAGCTTGGCCGGGACTACTACCTACGAGCAGTACTTC. It yields the protein CASSLAGTTTYEQYF.

The chain couples TRBV24-1 to TRBJ2-6; a possible D gene is TRBD2 (6 bases). CDR1 is KGHDR, CDR2 SFDVKD, per germline. The CDR3 totals 17 residues. Between the trimmed V and J ends, which lost 5 bases and 3 bases, there was a span of 16 bases. CDR3 in amino acids: CATSGTFQGLGANVLTF. Written as DNA, the CDR3 is TGTGCCACCAGTGGGACTTTTCAGGGACTTGGGGCCAACGTCCTGACTTTC.

The J gene is TRBJ1-5, the V gene TRBV3-1 (or the pseudogene TRBV3-2), with TRBD1 identical over 10 bases. From germline, CDR1 is LGHDT and CDR2 YNNKEL (reference sequence). V lost 4 bases, J lost 6 bases, and 6 bases stayed unmatched. This CDR3 comprises 15 residues. CDR3 nucleotides: TGTGCCAGCAGCCCCGGGACAGGGGACGTTCAGCCCCAGCATTTT. Translation gives CASSPGTGDVQPQHF.

The V and J genes are TRBV9 and TRBJ1-1; TRBD1 is a possible D gene (5 bases). Germline CDR1 SGDLS, CDR2 YYNGEE. Trimming cost V 0 bases and J 4 bases, with 13 bases left between them. The CDR3 runs to 15 residues. The CDR3 sequence: CASSVEGYGGTEAFF. CDR3 DNA: TGTGCCAGCAGCGTAGAGGGGTACGGGGGCACTGAAGCTTTCTTT.

CDR3 residues: CASSIGFRGVELFF. CDR3 DNA sequence: TGTGCCAGTAGTATAGGATTCCGGGGGGTGGAGCTGTTTTTT. The chain uses TRBV19 and TRBJ2-2; 7 bases align to TRBD2. CDR1 and CDR2 (germline): LNHDA, SQIVND (reference sequence). The CDR3 spans 14 residues. V shed 1 base and J 10 bases; nucleotides not matched to a gene: 6.

The chain carries TRBV15 and TRBJ2-7; 7 bases are a match to TRBD1. Germline trimming cut 0 bases from V and 1 base from J; bases unmatched to any gene: 0. Germline values: CDR1 LNHNV, CDR2 YYDKDF (reference sequence). The CDR3 totals 14 residues. The CDR3: CATSRDRGSYEQYF. In DNA form, the CDR3 reads TGTGCCACCAGCAGAGACAGGGGGTCCTACGAGCAGTACTTC.

The chain is built from TRBV6-6 and TRBJ1-2; possible D gene TRBD1, 5 bases. Germline V gene sequence: CDR1 MNHNY, CDR2 SVGAGI (reference sequence). The CDR3 has 13 amino acids. The V end lost 0 bases, the J end lost 6 bases, and 8 bases lay between the germline ends. The CDR3 is CASSYSRQNGYTF. The CDR3 bases are TGTGCCAGCAGTTACTCGCGACAGAATGGCTACACCTTC.

J is TRBJ2-2 and V is TRBV6-5, with 10 bases aligning to TRBD1. Trimming removed 4 bases from V and 10 bases from J; junction bases left unmatched: 6. In germline, CDR1 is MNHEY, CDR2 SVGAGI. This CDR3 has 14 residues. The CDR3 DNA is TGTGCCAGCAGTTTAGACAGGGGGCTTGTGGAGCTGTTTTTT. It translates to CASSLDRGLVELFF.

The J gene is TRBJ1-2, the V gene TRBV4-1, with D perhaps matching TRBD1 (5 bases). Germline-derived CDR1 and CDR2 are MGHRA and YSYEKL. V was pared by 0 bases and J by 8 bases, with 7 bases between. The CDR3 extends over 12 amino acids. The CDR3 sequence: CASSQDGGGYTF. Written as DNA, the CDR3 is TGCGCCAGCAGCCAAGATGGGGGGGGCTACACCTTC.

The sample holds one count of this clone. This chain joins TRBV6-1 and TRBJ2-3; 14 nucleotides line up with TRBD2. CDR3 length equals 17 residues. Trimming took 3 bases from V and 5 from J; bases not matched to a gene: 7. Germline V gene data show CDR1 as MNHNS and CDR2 as SASEGT. The CDR3 coding sequence is TGTGCCAGCAGTGAGGGGACTAGCGGGAGTTATGGAGATACGCAGTATTTT. Translating gives CASSEGTSGSYGDTQYF.

The chain links TRBV19 to TRBJ2-2, with D possibly TRBD1 on 5 matching bases. The CDR3 length is 14 residues. Trimming cost V 7 bases and J 2 bases, with 11 bases left between them. In germline, CDR1 is LNHDA, CDR2 SQIVND (reference sequence). The CDR3 loop reads CASKPGINTGELFF. For the CDR3, the DNA is TGTGCCAGTAAACCAGGGATAAACACCGGGGAGCTGTTTTTT.

This clone was detected only once. This chain links TRBV5-5 with TRBJ1-1; perhaps TRBD1 as D (5 bases). V shed 4 bases and J shed 6 bases, with 13 bases lying between them. The CDR3 consists of 13 residues. Looked up from germline, CDR1 is SGHKS and CDR2 is YYEKEE (reference sequence). The CDR3 DNA sequence: TGTGCCAGCAGCCCCGGGGGGTATTCTGAAGCTTTCTTT. This gives the protein CASSPGGYSEAFF.

The rearrangement joins TRBV7-6 to TRBJ2-1; D may be TRBD2 (6 bases). Germline V gives CDR1 SGHVS, CDR2 FNYEAQ. This CDR3 contains 15 residues. V was cut by 5 bases and J by 3 bases, with 14 bases left in between. CDR3 sequence (DNA): TGTGCCAGCAGCCTTAACGGACTACTCTACAATGAGCAGTTCTTC. Residues: CASSLNGLLYNEQFF. The full variable domain, its missing parts supplied by reference TRBV7-6 and TRBJ2-1, is GAGVSQSPRYKVTKRGQDVALRCDPISGHVSLYWYRQALGQGPEFLTYFNYEAQQDKSGLPNDRFSAERPEGSISTLTIQRTEQRDSAMYRCASSLNGLLYNEQFFGPGTRLTVL.

The rearrangement uses TRBV6-6 and TRBJ1-1; TRBD1 matches at 10 bases. Trimming cost V 6 bases and J 6 bases; bases outside gene matches: 13. The CDR3 spans 16 residues. Germline V gives CDR1 MNHNY, CDR2 SVGAGI (reference sequence). CDR3 protein: CASRAPGQGNRAEAFF. The CDR3 coding sequence is TGTGCCAGCAGGGCACCGGGACAGGGGAATCGAGCTGAAGCTTTCTTT.

The chain recombines TRBV4-1 with TRBJ1-1; D uncertain. CDR1 and CDR2 (germline): MGHRA, YSYEKL. CDR3 length equals 13 residues. The V end was cut by 4 bases, the J end by 4 bases, with 10 bases between. The CDR3: CASSLTGVTEAFF. CDR3 sequence (DNA): TGCGCCAGCAGCCTCACCGGGGTCACTGAAGCTTTCTTT.

The V call is TRBV6-1, the J call TRBJ2-7; 10 positions agree with TRBD2. The CDR3 consists of 15 residues. Germline CDR1 is MNHNS and CDR2 is SASEGT. J lost 2 bases, V lost 2 bases, and 3 bases had no gene match. The CDR3 DNA follows: TGTGCCAGCAGTGAACTAGCGGGGGCCACCTACGAGCAGTACTTC. This encodes CASSELAGATYEQYF.

The CDR3 DNA follows: TGCAGCGTAAATCTTCAGACAGATTCCCTGAACACTGAAGCTTTCTTT. It specifies CSVNLQTDSLNTEAFF. V is TRBV29-1 and J is TRBJ1-1; the D gene is possibly TRBD1 (5 bases). V gave up 6 bases and J gave up 0 bases, with 20 bases separating them. The CDR3 is 16 amino acids. Looked up from germline, CDR1 is SQVTM and CDR2 is ANQGSEA.

The CDR3 bases are TGTGCCAGCAGTTACGGCGGGACGGGGAATGAGCAGTTCTTC. The encoded protein is CASSYGGTGNEQFF. The V call is TRBV6-6, the J call TRBJ2-1; a possible D gene is TRBD2 (6 bases). Germline V gene lookup returns CDR1 MNHNY and CDR2 SVGAGI (reference sequence). The CDR3 consists of 14 residues. Trimming took 2 bases from V and 7 from J, leaving 12 bases between them.

The J gene is TRBJ1-5, the V gene TRBV18; 8 bases are shared with TRBD1. The CDR3 contains 15 residues. Germline loops: CDR1 KGHSH, CDR2 LQKENI. V gave up 4 bases and J gave up 0 bases; unmatched junction bases: 2. The CDR3 nucleotides read TGTGCCAGCTCACGGACAGGGACTAGCAATCAGCCCCAGCATTTT. Its translation: CASSRTGTSNQPQHF.

The chain carries TRBV7-9 and TRBJ2-3; D gene unclear. Trimming took 5 bases from V and 2 from J, leaving 5 bases between them. This CDR3 spans 12 amino acids. The V gene's germline CDR1 is SEHNR and CDR2 FQNEAQ (reference sequence). This chain's CDR3 is CASSPHTDTQYF. CDR3 in DNA: TGTGCCAGCAGCCCCCACACAGATACGCAGTATTTT.

This clone has more than one count but fewer than ten. The rearrangement links TRBV24-1 to TRBJ1-4; tentatively, D is TRBD1 (6 bases). This CDR3 comprises 15 residues. V lost 3 bases to trimming and J lost 5 bases, with 12 bases between them. Germline lookup yields CDR1 KGHDR and CDR2 SFDVKD. CDR3 region: CATSDPGQSNEKLFF. CDR3 nucleotide sequence: TGTGCCACCAGTGATCCTGGACAGTCGAATGAAAAACTGTTTTTT.

This clone was counted once. V gene TRBV5-1 combines with J gene TRBJ1-6; D unresolved. V lost 0 bases and J 7 bases, leaving 11 bases between the germline ends. Germline CDR1 is SGHRS and CDR2 is YFSETQ. The CDR3 is 15 residues long. CDR3 in DNA: TGCGCCAGCAGCTTGGAGCAGGCCCTAAATTCACCCCTCCACTTT. Amino acids: CASSLEQALNSPLHF.